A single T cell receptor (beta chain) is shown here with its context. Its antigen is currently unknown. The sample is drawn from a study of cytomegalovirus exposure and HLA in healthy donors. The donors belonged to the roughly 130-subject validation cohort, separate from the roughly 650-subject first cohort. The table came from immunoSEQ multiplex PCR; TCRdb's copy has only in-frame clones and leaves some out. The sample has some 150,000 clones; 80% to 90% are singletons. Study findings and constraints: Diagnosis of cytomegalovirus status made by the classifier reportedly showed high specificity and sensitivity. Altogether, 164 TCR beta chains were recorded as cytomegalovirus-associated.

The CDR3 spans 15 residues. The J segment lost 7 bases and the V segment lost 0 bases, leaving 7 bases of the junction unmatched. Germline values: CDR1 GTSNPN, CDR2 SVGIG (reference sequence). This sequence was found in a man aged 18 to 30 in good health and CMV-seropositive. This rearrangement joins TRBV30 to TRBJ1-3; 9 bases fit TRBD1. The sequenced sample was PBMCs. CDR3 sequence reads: CAWSVGTGGLNTIYF. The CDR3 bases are TGTGCCTGGAGTGTTGGAACAGGGGGCCTGAACACCATATATTTT. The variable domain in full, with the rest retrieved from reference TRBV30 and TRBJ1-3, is SQTIHQWPATLVQPVGSPLSLECTVEGTSNPNLYWYRQAAGRGLQLLFYSVGIGQISSEVPQNLSASRPQDRQFILSSKKLLLSDSGFYLCAWSVGTGGLNTIYFGEGSWLTVV.